A single sample gave rise to the 18 T cell receptor beta chains below, sequenced in a study of CD4 T cells in relation to SARS-CoV-2 and coronaviruses. The antigens for these receptors are not known. TCRdb's table, derived via immunoSEQ multiplex PCR, lists solely in-frame clones and lacks some. The table lists under 13,000 clones, around 84% of them singletons. CD4+ T cells from unexposed donors were obtained before the COVID-19 pandemic (2011-2018). CD4+ T cells were isolated from the cells after 10 days of culture. Sequencing was performed on CD4+ T cells from PBMCs, cultured in vitro. Every receptor here comes from a human donor in good health.

This sequence joins TRBV2 and TRBJ2-2; D remains ambiguous. Germline loops: CDR1 SNHLY, CDR2 FYNNEI. The CDR3 runs to 17 residues. Trimming left V 4 bases short and J 3 bases short, with 18 bases between. The CDR3 reads CASSGFRETVDTGELFF. The CDR3 region has the DNA TGTGCCAGCAGTGGGTTTAGGGAAACGGTCGACACCGGGGAGCTGTTTTTT.

The chain employs TRBV11-3 and TRBJ2-1, with no clear D. The V gene's germline CDR1 is SGHNT and CDR2 YENEEA. V was trimmed by 4 bases and J by 5 bases, leaving 9 bases between them. This CDR3 has 13 residues. CDR3 sequence reads: CASSSYRDNEQFF. For the CDR3, the DNA is TGTGCCAGCAGCTCCTACCGAGACAATGAGCAGTTCTTC.

The rearrangement joins TRBV19 to TRBJ2-1, with a tentative D call TRBD1 (5 bases). In germline, CDR1 is LNHDA, CDR2 SQIVND (reference sequence). This CDR3 has 12 amino acids. V was trimmed by 5 bases and J by 7 bases, leaving 9 bases between them. The DNA for the CDR3 is TGTGCCAGTAGTGTCAGGGTTAATGAGCAGTTCTTC. This translates into CASSVRVNEQFF.

This clone was detected a few times. The chain recombines TRBV19 with TRBJ2-1; 10 bases align to TRBD1. Germline CDR1 reads LNHDA; CDR2 reads SQIVND (reference sequence). The CDR3 is made up of 13 amino acids. J lost 6 bases, V lost 10 bases, and 6 bases had no gene match. CDR3 sequence reads: CATTGTGVNEQFF. The CDR3, as DNA: TGTGCCACGACCGGGACAGGGGTCAATGAGCAGTTCTTC.

The gene calls are TRBV5-1 and TRBJ2-6; D is possibly TRBD1 (7 bases). V was pared by 0 bases and J by 0 bases, with 13 bases between. Germline values: CDR1 SGHRS, CDR2 YFSETQ. The CDR3 contains 18 residues. DNA for the CDR3: TGCGCCAGCAGCTTGGCCGGGACAGCGGGCTCTGGGGCCAACGTCCTGACTTTC. This codes for CASSLAGTAGSGANVLTF. The full variable domain, rest sourced from reference TRBV5-1 and TRBJ2-6, is KAGVTQTPRYLIKTRGQQVTLSCSPISGHRSVSWYQQTPGQGLQFLFEYFSETQRNKGNFPGRFSGRQFSNSRSEMNVSTLELGDSALYLCASSLAGTAGSGANVLTFGAGSRLTVL.

The gene calls are TRBV10-3 and TRBJ1-5; D is undetermined. Germline V CDR1 and CDR2: ENHRY, SYGVKD. Trimming removed 5 bases at V and 7 bases at J, with 12 bases between. The CDR3 sequence is 13 residues long. The CDR3 reads CAISREARQPQHF. In DNA form, the CDR3 reads TGTGCCATCAGTAGGGAGGCGAGGCAGCCCCAGCATTTT.

The V and J genes are TRBV5-1 and TRBJ2-5; 9 bases line up with TRBD2. The germline gives CDR1 SGHRS, CDR2 YFSETQ. J lost 2 bases, V lost 1 base, and 6 bases had no gene match. The CDR3 is 16 residues long. CDR3 nucleotides: TGCGCCAGCAGCTTGCAGCCTAGCGGGGCTCAAGAGACCCAGTACTTC. It yields the protein CASSLQPSGAQETQYF.

The chain combines TRBV9 with TRBJ2-5; perhaps D is TRBD1 or TRBD2 (5 bases each). The ends were cut back, 3 bases at V and 2 bases at J, with 11 bases in the middle. This CDR3 contains 14 residues. CDR1 is SGDLS, CDR2 YYNGEE, per germline. The CDR3 protein is CASSGDPAQETQYF. The DNA of the CDR3 is TGTGCCAGCAGCGGGGACCCGGCTCAAGAGACCCAGTACTTC.

The chain recombines TRBV9 with TRBJ1-3; 7 bases are shared with TRBD1. V lost 0 bases to trimming and J lost 0 bases; unmatched junction nucleotides: 6. Per germline, CDR1 SGDLS and CDR2 YYNGEE. The CDR3 has 17 residues. The CDR3 region has the DNA TGTGCCAGCAGCGTAGGGACAGGCGTTAACTCTGGAAACACCATATATTTT. Translated, it gives CASSVGTGVNSGNTIYF. The full variable domain, rest sourced from reference TRBV9 and TRBJ1-3, is DSGVTQTPKHLITATGQRVTLRCSPRSGDLSVYWYQQSLDQGLQFLIQYYNGEERAKGNILERFSAQQFPDLHSELNLSSLELGDSALYFCASSVGTGVNSGNTIYFGEGSWLTVV.

This chain joins TRBV9 and TRBJ2-1; 11 bases are a match to TRBD2. The CDR3 contains 15 residues. Germline-derived CDR1 and CDR2 are SGDLS and YYNGEE. The junction had 8 bases not matched to a gene; V was cut back by 2 bases and J by 10 bases. The CDR3 nucleotides are TGTGCCAGCAGCGTGGGACTAGCGGTTGGATCGGAGCAGTTCTTC. It specifies CASSVGLAVGSEQFF. Filled out from reference TRBV9 and TRBJ2-1, the complete variable domain reads DSGVTQTPKHLITATGQRVTLRCSPRSGDLSVYWYQQSLDQGLQFLIQYYNGEERAKGNILERFSAQQFPDLHSELNLSSLELGDSALYFCASSVGLAVGSEQFFGPGTRLTVL.

The V and J genes are TRBV3-1 (or the pseudogene TRBV3-2) and TRBJ2-3, with D hard to call. This CDR3 has 15 residues. V lost 0 bases and J 5 bases, leaving 12 bases between the germline ends. CDR1 and CDR2 (germline): LGHDT, YNNKEL (reference sequence). The CDR3, as DNA: TGTGCCAGCAGCCAAGATAGTTCGGGTTTAGATACGCAGTATTTT. Its translation is CASSQDSSGLDTQYF.

The rearrangement uses TRBV19 and TRBJ2-1; D is undetermined. Trimming took 3 bases from V and 12 from J, leaving 12 bases between them. This CDR3 is built from 12 residues. Germline V gene lookup returns CDR1 LNHDA and CDR2 SQIVND (reference sequence). The CDR3 is CASSIGRGGQFF. The DNA of the CDR3 is TGTGCCAGTAGTATCGGCCGAGGCGGGCAGTTCTTC.

The rearrangement joins TRBV10-3 to TRBJ2-1, with 9 bases that match TRBD2. The germline gives CDR1 ENHRY, CDR2 SYGVKD. The length of the CDR3 is 15 residues. Germline trimming cut 2 bases from V and 7 bases from J; bases unmatched to any gene: 6. The CDR3 bases are TGTGCCATCAGTGAGACGGCTAGCGGGGAAAATGAGCAGTTCTTC. This codes for CAISETASGENEQFF.

The V gene is TRBV18, the J gene TRBJ2-2; D is perhaps TRBD2 (5 bases). The CDR3 loop spans 16 amino acids. V was clipped by 1 base and J by 0 bases, with 9 bases between them. The V gene's germline CDR1 is KGHSH and CDR2 LQKENI. CDR3 in amino acids: CASSPLANANTGELFF. As DNA, the CDR3 is TGTGCCAGCTCACCACTAGCGAACGCGAACACCGGGGAGCTGTTTTTT.

The rearrangement links TRBV7-8 to TRBJ2-1; 8 nucleotides match TRBD1. Germline assignment: CDR1 SGHVS and CDR2 FQNEAQ. The length of the CDR3 is 19 residues. The trim removed 4 bases at V and 5 bases at J, leaving 19 bases unmatched. The CDR3: CASSSFRTGRRGANNEQFF. As DNA, the CDR3 is TGTGCCAGCAGCTCCTTTAGGACAGGGCGGCGCGGGGCAAACAATGAGCAGTTCTTC.

The gene calls are TRBV5-1 and TRBJ2-2, with D uncertain. This CDR3 region has 15 residues. Germline V lookup: CDR1 SGHRS, CDR2 YFSETQ. V was trimmed by 0 bases and J by 0 bases, leaving 6 bases between them. The CDR3 loop is CASSLGAANTGELFF. Here the CDR3 DNA reads TGCGCCAGCAGCTTGGGAGCAGCGAACACCGGGGAGCTGTTTTTT.

This chain connects TRBV4-1 to TRBJ2-1, with 7 bases matching TRBD2. The V gene end was trimmed by 3 bases and the J gene end by 0 bases; junction bases not matched to a gene: 8. Germline V gene lookup returns CDR1 MGHRA and CDR2 YSYEKL. This CDR3 is 17 amino acids long. The CDR3 nucleotides are TGCGCCAGCAGCCACCAAACTAGCGAGACCTCCTACAATGAGCAGTTCTTC. Encoded protein: CASSHQTSETSYNEQFF.

V usage is TRBV4-1 and J usage is TRBJ2-1, with 12 bases matching TRBD2. CDR1 is MGHRA, CDR2 YSYEKL, per germline. The V and J ends lost 5 bases and 1 base, in that order; junction bases with no gene match: 3. CDR3 length: 16 residues. The CDR3 region has the DNA TGCGCCAGCAGCACAGGACTAGCGGGATCCTACAATGAGCAGTTCTTC. This sequence encodes CASSTGLAGSYNEQFF.